This entry concerns a single T cell receptor (beta chain). V shed 0 bases and J 2 bases; nucleotides not matched to a gene: 4. The CDR3 is made up of 16 amino acids. Germline CDR1 and CDR2: LNHNV and YYDKDF (reference sequence). Under the authors' procedure: The assay estimated nucleated cells by amplifying reference gene primers. Produced via immunoSEQ multiplex PCR; TCRdb's table is partial and in-frame only. The V and J calls and clone size come from that table; D and trimming were worked out from the DNA. The data show 41,000 or so clones, around 90% seen once. The sample comes from a study of blood T cell repertoires in COVID-19.

The sample comprised peripheral blood. The sequence was collected from a man aged 55 to 69 with acute or convalescent COVID-19. The chain links TRBV15 to TRBJ2-3; 8 bases align to TRBD1. The CDR3 spells CATSRDRTGYTDTQYF. The CDR3, as DNA: TGTGCCACCAGCAGAGATCGGACAGGGTACACAGATACGCAGTATTTT.